These T cell receptor beta chains were read from a single sample in a study of regulatory T cells in long-lasting Graves disease. TCRdb processed the multiplex PCR reads anew with MiXCR; each CDR3 protein has one entry. Here the sample spans about 350,000 distinct CDR3 sequences, 16% being singletons. These data also formed part of another study, on T cells in Graves' hyperthyroidism and ophthalmopathy.

This specimen was peripheral blood mononuclear cells (PBMCs), taken at new diagnosis, from a patient treated with antithyroid drugs. The receptor source for this set is a man aged 40-55 years with Graves disease. Both conserved end residues are part of each CDR3. The order of the fields is clone size, J gene, D gene, V gene, CDR3 protein, CDR3 DNA. A D gene is named only where the DNA matches it firmly. Clone size is given for some rows only: seen once, a few or many times, or a class if the clone is expanded.

clone_size: many; j_call: TRBJ1-6; d_call: NA; v_call: TRBV5-5; cdr3_aa: CASSWDPTGRLSPLHF; cdr3_nt: TGTGCCAGCAGCTGGGACCCTACTGGGAGGCTTTCACCCCTCCACTTT
clone_size: many; j_call: TRBJ1-3; d_call: NA; v_call: TRBV27; cdr3_aa: CASSTGTGNTIYF; cdr3_nt: TGTGCCAGCAGTACAGGGACTGGAAACACCATATATTTT
clone_size: NA; j_call: TRBJ2-2; d_call: NA; v_call: TRBV18; cdr3_aa: CASRGTDSNTGELFF; cdr3_nt: TGTGCCAGCCGCGGGACGGACTCAAACACCGGGGAGCTGTTTTTT
clone_size: many; j_call: TRBJ1-6; d_call: NA; v_call: TRBV2; cdr3_aa: CASSVARAGNSPLHF; cdr3_nt: TGTGCCAGCAGTGTGGCCAGGGCCGGTAATTCACCCCTCCACTTT
clone_size: few; j_call: TRBJ2-5; d_call: TRBD1; v_call: TRBV6-5; cdr3_aa: CASSFDRGLWYF; cdr3_nt: TGTGCCAGCAGTTTCGACAGGGGGCTGTGGTACTTC
clone_size: many; j_call: TRBJ2-5; d_call: TRBD2; v_call: TRBV9; cdr3_aa: CASSVVPGGAVRQETQYF; cdr3_nt: TGTGCCAGCAGCGTAGTGCCCGGGGGGGCCGTACGACAAGAGACCCAGTACTTC
clone_size: many; j_call: TRBJ2-7; d_call: TRBD2; v_call: TRBV6-1; cdr3_aa: CASKELAGPYEQYF; cdr3_nt: TGTGCCAGCAAAGAACTAGCGGGGCCCTACGAGCAGTACTTC
clone_size: few; j_call: TRBJ1-3; d_call: TRBD1; v_call: TRBV9; cdr3_aa: CASSVWDRGPDTIYF; cdr3_nt: TGTGCCAGCAGCGTTTGGGACAGGGGGCCGGACACCATATATTTT
clone_size: many; j_call: TRBJ2-7; d_call: TRBD1; v_call: TRBV2; cdr3_aa: CASNPGQSSYEQYF; cdr3_nt: TGTGCCAGCAATCCGGGACAGAGCTCCTACGAGCAGTACTTC
clone_size: many; j_call: TRBJ1-2; d_call: NA; v_call: TRBV6-2/TRBV6-3; cdr3_aa: CASSDPLEAGYYGYTF; cdr3_nt: TGTGCCAGCAGTGACCCCTTAGAGGCGGGATACTATGGCTACACCTTC
clone_size: many; j_call: TRBJ2-5; d_call: TRBD2; v_call: TRBV7-2; cdr3_aa: CASSLGAGELETQYF; cdr3_nt: TGTGCCAGCAGCTTAGGCGCGGGGGAGCTGGAGACCCAGTACTTC
clone_size: NA; j_call: TRBJ2-3; d_call: TRBD2; v_call: TRBV19; cdr3_aa: CASSNRDYIGTDTQYF; cdr3_nt: TGTGCCAGTAGTAACCGGGACTATATCGGCACAGATACGCAGTATTTT
clone_size: many; j_call: TRBJ1-4; d_call: NA; v_call: TRBV12-3/TRBV12-4; cdr3_aa: CASSPSWEKLFF; cdr3_nt: TGTGCCAGCAGTCCCTCCTGGGAGAAGCTGTTTTTT
clone_size: NA; j_call: TRBJ2-4; d_call: TRBD2; v_call: TRBV27; cdr3_aa: CASRERTSGFGQLIQYF; cdr3_nt: TGTGCCAGCAGGGAGAGGACTAGCGGGTTCGGCCAGCTCATTCAGTACTTC
clone_size: many; j_call: TRBJ1-6; d_call: NA; v_call: TRBV4-2; cdr3_aa: CASSQGRPGPPLHF; cdr3_nt: TGTGCCAGCAGCCAAGGGCGTCCGGGGCCACCCCTCCACTTT
clone_size: many; j_call: TRBJ1-5; d_call: NA; v_call: TRBV4-1; cdr3_aa: CASSQDGRAVQPQHF; cdr3_nt: TGCGCCAGCAGCCAAGACGGGAGGGCGGTTCAGCCCCAGCATTTT
clone_size: NA; j_call: TRBJ1-1; d_call: TRBD1; v_call: TRBV4-1; cdr3_aa: CASSRETGGITEAFF; cdr3_nt: TGCGCCAGCAGCCGAGAGACAGGGGGGATCACTGAAGCTTTCTTT
clone_size: many; j_call: TRBJ1-5; d_call: TRBD1; v_call: TRBV2; cdr3_aa: CASSIETGGRNQPQHF; cdr3_nt: TGTGCCAGCAGTATAGAAACAGGGGGACGCAATCAGCCCCAGCATTTT
clone_size: few; j_call: TRBJ2-4; d_call: NA; v_call: TRBV29-1; cdr3_aa: CSAVRGGNIQYF; cdr3_nt: TGCAGCGCCGTGAGGGGGGGTAACATTCAGTACTTC
clone_size: many; j_call: TRBJ2-1; d_call: NA; v_call: TRBV11-3; cdr3_aa: CASSPLRGEQFF; cdr3_nt: TGTGCCAGCAGTCCTCTTAGGGGTGAGCAGTTCTTC
clone_size: many; j_call: TRBJ2-5; d_call: NA; v_call: TRBV28; cdr3_aa: CASSLMGAETQYF; cdr3_nt: TGTGCCAGCAGTTTAATGGGGGCCGAGACCCAGTACTTC
clone_size: many; j_call: TRBJ2-3; d_call: NA; v_call: TRBV5-1; cdr3_aa: CASSLVRGRASTDTQYF; cdr3_nt: TGCGCCAGCAGCTTGGTACGGGGGAGAGCTAGCACAGATACGCAGTATTTT
clone_size: many; j_call: TRBJ2-2; d_call: TRBD2; v_call: TRBV11-1; cdr3_aa: CASSSTGTSYRTGELFF; cdr3_nt: TGTGCCAGCAGCTCGACCGGGACTAGCTATCGCACCGGGGAGCTGTTTTTT
clone_size: once; j_call: TRBJ1-1; d_call: NA; v_call: TRBV30; cdr3_aa: CAYSTRRDGEAFF; cdr3_nt: TGTGCCTATTCAACCCGGAGGGACGGTGAAGCTTTCTTT
clone_size: NA; j_call: TRBJ2-7; d_call: TRBD1; v_call: TRBV20-1; cdr3_aa: CSASGQGVGEQYF; cdr3_nt: TGCAGTGCTAGCGGACAGGGGGTGGGGGAGCAGTACTTC
clone_size: many; j_call: TRBJ2-3; d_call: NA; v_call: TRBV18; cdr3_aa: CASSPQGDTQYF; cdr3_nt: TGTGCCAGCTCACCACAGGGTGATACGCAGTATTTT
clone_size: NA; j_call: TRBJ2-7; d_call: TRBD1; v_call: TRBV2; cdr3_aa: CASRSYLGGQGRRQYF; cdr3_nt: TGTGCCAGCAGGTCCTACCTTGGCGGACAGGGAAGACGGCAGTACTTC
clone_size: few; j_call: TRBJ2-1; d_call: TRBD1; v_call: TRBV7-6; cdr3_aa: CASSSPGQGGNEQFF; cdr3_nt: TGTGCCAGCAGTTCCCCGGGACAGGGAGGGAATGAGCAGTTCTTC
clone_size: many; j_call: TRBJ2-7; d_call: NA; v_call: TRBV24-1; cdr3_aa: CATTGIYEQYF; cdr3_nt: TGTGCCACCACAGGGATCTACGAGCAGTACTTC
clone_size: many; j_call: TRBJ2-3; d_call: TRBD2; v_call: TRBV7-9; cdr3_aa: CASSVGLVVDTDTQYF; cdr3_nt: TGTGCCAGCAGCGTTGGACTAGTGGTTGACACAGATACGCAGTATTTT
clone_size: few; j_call: TRBJ2-5; d_call: NA; v_call: TRBV6-2/TRBV6-3; cdr3_aa: CASISGRAGDVGETQYF; cdr3_nt: TGTGCCAGCATCTCTGGGAGGGCAGGGGACGTTGGGGAGACCCAGTACTTC
clone_size: many; j_call: TRBJ2-3; d_call: TRBD2; v_call: TRBV12-3/TRBV12-4; cdr3_aa: CASSLRPSGLDTQYF; cdr3_nt: TGTGCCAGCAGTTTACGTCCTAGCGGGTTAGATACGCAGTATTTT
clone_size: few; j_call: TRBJ2-7; d_call: NA; v_call: TRBV12-3/TRBV12-4; cdr3_aa: CASSSGGDTRYEQYF; cdr3_nt: TGTGCCAGCAGTTCAGGGGGGGACACCCGATACGAGCAGTACTTC
clone_size: many; j_call: TRBJ1-4; d_call: TRBD1; v_call: TRBV6-5; cdr3_aa: CASSSNLPGQSNEKLFF; cdr3_nt: TGTGCCAGCAGTTCTAACCTCCCGGGACAGAGCAATGAAAAACTGTTTTTT
clone_size: many; j_call: TRBJ2-1; d_call: NA; v_call: TRBV12-3/TRBV12-4; cdr3_aa: CASSTRVRYTLYNEQFF; cdr3_nt: TGTGCCAGCAGTACCCGGGTTCGGTACACCCTTTACAATGAGCAGTTCTTC
clone_size: many; j_call: TRBJ1-3; d_call: NA; v_call: TRBV12-3/TRBV12-4; cdr3_aa: CASSLGRAPGNTIYF; cdr3_nt: TGTGCCAGCAGTTTGGGCAGGGCCCCTGGAAACACCATATATTTT
clone_size: NA; j_call: TRBJ2-7; d_call: NA; v_call: TRBV7-6; cdr3_aa: CASSFPPHEQYF; cdr3_nt: TGTGCCAGCAGCTTCCCCCCCCACGAGCAGTACTTC
clone_size: many; j_call: TRBJ2-3; d_call: NA; v_call: TRBV5-1; cdr3_aa: CASSLAGVGHLGDTQYF; cdr3_nt: TGCGCCAGCAGCTTGGCTGGAGTAGGGCACCTAGGAGATACGCAGTATTTT
clone_size: many; j_call: TRBJ2-2; d_call: NA; v_call: TRBV30; cdr3_aa: CAWSPGVTGELFF; cdr3_nt: TGTGCCTGGAGCCCAGGGGTAACCGGGGAGCTGTTTTTT
clone_size: many; j_call: TRBJ2-7; d_call: NA; v_call: TRBV20-1; cdr3_aa: CSARDGYSYEQYF; cdr3_nt: TGCAGTGCTCGGGACGGCTACTCCTACGAGCAGTACTTC
clone_size: many; j_call: TRBJ2-3; d_call: NA; v_call: TRBV12-3/TRBV12-4; cdr3_aa: CASSSTGASDTQYF; cdr3_nt: TGTGCCAGCAGTTCCACGGGCGCCTCAGATACGCAGTATTTT
clone_size: many; j_call: TRBJ2-7; d_call: NA; v_call: TRBV6-2/TRBV6-3; cdr3_aa: CASSPGPSVYYEQYF; cdr3_nt: TGTGCCAGCAGTCCCGGACCGTCAGTATACTACGAGCAGTACTTC